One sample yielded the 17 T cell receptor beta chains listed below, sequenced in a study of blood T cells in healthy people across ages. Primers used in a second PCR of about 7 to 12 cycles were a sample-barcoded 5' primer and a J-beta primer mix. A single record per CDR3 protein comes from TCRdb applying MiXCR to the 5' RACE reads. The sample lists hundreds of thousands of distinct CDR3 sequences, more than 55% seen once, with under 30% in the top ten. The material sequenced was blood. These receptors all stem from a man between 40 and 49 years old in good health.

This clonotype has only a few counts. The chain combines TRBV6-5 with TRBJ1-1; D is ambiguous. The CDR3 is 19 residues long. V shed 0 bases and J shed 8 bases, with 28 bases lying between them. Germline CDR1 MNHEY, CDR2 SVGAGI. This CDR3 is CASSYSIWEIGVQPEEAFF. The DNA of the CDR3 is TGTGCCAGCAGTTACTCGATTTGGGAAATCGGGGTACAGCCCGAAGAAGCTTTCTTT.

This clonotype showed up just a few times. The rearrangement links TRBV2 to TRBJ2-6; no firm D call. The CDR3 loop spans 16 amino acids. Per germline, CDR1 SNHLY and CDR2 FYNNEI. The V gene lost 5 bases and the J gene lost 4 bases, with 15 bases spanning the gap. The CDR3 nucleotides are TGTGCCAGCAGTCCATTGGCTTCTCGAGGGGCCAACGTCCTGACTTTC. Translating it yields CASSPLASRGANVLTF.

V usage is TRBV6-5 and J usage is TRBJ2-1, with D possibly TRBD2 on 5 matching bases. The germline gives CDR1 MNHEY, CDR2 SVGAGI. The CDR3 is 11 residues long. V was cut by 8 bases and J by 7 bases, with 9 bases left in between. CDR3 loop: CASESGNEQFF. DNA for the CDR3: TGTGCCAGCGAATCGGGGAATGAGCAGTTCTTC.

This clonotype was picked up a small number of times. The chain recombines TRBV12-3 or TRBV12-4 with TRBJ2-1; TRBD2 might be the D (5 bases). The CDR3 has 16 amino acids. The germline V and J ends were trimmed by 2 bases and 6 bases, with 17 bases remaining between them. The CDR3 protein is CASSLLATRAGNEQFF. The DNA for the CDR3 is TGTGCCAGCAGTTTATTGGCTACTCGGGCGGGCAATGAGCAGTTCTTC.

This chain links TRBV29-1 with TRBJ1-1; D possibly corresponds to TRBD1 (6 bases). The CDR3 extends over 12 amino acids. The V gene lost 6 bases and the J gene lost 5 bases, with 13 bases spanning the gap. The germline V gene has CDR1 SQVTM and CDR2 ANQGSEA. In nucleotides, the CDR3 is TGCAGCGTCGGAGGGGGTTTTACTGAAGCTTTCTTT. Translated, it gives CSVGGGFTEAFF.

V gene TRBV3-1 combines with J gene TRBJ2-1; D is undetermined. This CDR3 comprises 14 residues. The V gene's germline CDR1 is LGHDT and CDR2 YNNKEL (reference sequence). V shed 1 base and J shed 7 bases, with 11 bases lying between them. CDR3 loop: CASSQVSGGNEQFF. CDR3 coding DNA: TGTGCCAGCAGCCAAGTTTCAGGCGGAAATGAGCAGTTCTTC.

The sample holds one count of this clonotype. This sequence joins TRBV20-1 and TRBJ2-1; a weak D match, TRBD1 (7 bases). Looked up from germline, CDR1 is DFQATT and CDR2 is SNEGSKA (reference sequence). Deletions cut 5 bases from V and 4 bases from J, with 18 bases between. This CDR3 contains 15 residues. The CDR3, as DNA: TGCAGTGCTGGAATCCCAGGGGGGCGGTACAATGAGCAGTTCTTC. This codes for CSAGIPGGRYNEQFF.

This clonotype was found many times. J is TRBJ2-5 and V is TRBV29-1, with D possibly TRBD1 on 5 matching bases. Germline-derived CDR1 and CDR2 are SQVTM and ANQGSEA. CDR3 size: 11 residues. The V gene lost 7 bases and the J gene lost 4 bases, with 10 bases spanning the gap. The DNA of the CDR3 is TGCAGCGAGGGGTGGGGAGAGACCCAGTACTTC. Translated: CSEGWGETQYF.

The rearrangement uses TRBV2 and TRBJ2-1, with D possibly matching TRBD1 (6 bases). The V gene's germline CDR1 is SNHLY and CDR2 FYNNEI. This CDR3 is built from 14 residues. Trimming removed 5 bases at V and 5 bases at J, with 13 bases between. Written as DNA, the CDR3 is TGTGCCAGCAGTCTCGACAGGAACGACAATGAGCAGTTCTTC. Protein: CASSLDRNDNEQFF.

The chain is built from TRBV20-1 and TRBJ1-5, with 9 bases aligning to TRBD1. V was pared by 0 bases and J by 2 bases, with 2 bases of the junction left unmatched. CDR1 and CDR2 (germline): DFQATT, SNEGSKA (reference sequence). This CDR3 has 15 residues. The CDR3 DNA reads TGCAGTGCTAGAGATAGGACAGGGGGCAATCAGCCCCAGCATTTT. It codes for CSARDRTGGNQPQHF.

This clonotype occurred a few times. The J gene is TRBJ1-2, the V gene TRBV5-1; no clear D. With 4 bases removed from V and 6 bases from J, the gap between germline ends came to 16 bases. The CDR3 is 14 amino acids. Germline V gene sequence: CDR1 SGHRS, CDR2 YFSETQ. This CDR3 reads CASSDTDIRDGYTF. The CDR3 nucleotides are TGCGCCAGCAGCGATACCGATATCCGGGATGGCTACACCTTC.

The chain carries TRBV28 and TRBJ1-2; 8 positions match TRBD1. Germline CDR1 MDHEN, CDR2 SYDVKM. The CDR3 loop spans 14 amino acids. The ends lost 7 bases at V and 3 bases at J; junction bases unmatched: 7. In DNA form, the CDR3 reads TGTGCCAGCATCAAACAGGGGGTCTACTATGGCTACACCTTC. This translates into CASIKQGVYYGYTF.

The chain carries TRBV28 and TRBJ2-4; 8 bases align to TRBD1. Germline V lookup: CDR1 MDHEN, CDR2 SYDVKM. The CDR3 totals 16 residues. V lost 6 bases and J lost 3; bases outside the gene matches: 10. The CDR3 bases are TGTGCCAGCAGAGGACAGGGATCGGAGGGCAAAAACATTCAGTACTTC. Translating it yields CASRGQGSEGKNIQYF.

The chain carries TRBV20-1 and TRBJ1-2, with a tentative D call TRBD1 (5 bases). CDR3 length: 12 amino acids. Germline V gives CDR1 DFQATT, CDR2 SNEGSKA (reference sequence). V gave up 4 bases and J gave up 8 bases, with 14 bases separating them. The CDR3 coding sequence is TGCAGTGCTATGAGACCTGGGGGGGGCTACACCTTC. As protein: CSAMRPGGGYTF.

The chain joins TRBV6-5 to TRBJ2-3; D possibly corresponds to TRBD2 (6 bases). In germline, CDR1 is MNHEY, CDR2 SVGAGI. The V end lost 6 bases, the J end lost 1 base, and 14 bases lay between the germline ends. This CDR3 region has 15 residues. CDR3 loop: CASRDYLDRTDTQYF. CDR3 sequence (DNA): TGTGCCAGCAGGGACTACCTCGATCGCACAGATACGCAGTATTTT.

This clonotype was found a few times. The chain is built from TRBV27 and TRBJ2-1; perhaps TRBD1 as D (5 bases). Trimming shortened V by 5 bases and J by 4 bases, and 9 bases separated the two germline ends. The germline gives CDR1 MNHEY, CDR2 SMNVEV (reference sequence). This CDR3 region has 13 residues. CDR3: CASSQQDYNEQFF. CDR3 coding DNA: TGTGCCAGCAGTCAACAGGATTACAATGAGCAGTTCTTC.

CDR3 sequence reads: CASSRDLGAGANVLTF. The CDR3 nucleotides are TGTGCCAGCAGCCGGGACTTGGGAGCTGGGGCCAACGTCCTGACTTTC. The chain has TRBV11-1 and TRBJ2-6, with D perhaps TRBD2 (6 bases). The V end lost 5 bases, the J end lost 2 bases, and 13 bases lay between the germline ends. Germline V gene lookup returns CDR1 SGHAT and CDR2 FQDESV (reference sequence). This CDR3 is 16 amino acids long. The variable domain in full, with the rest retrieved from reference TRBV11-1 and TRBJ2-6, is EAEVAQSPRYKITEKSQAVAFWCDPISGHATLYWYRQILGQGPELLVQFQDESVVDDSQLPKDRFSAERLKGVDSTLKIQPAELGDSAMYLCASSRDLGAGANVLTFGAGSRLTVL.